One and the same sample provided the 20 T cell receptor beta chains below, sequenced in a study of memory CD4+ T cells and cytomegalovirus serostatus. The protocol was immunoSEQ multiplex PCR, while the TCRdb copy is restricted to in-frame clones and leaves out a portion. The data show more than 45,000 clones, 82% seen once. Single viable CD3+CD4+CD8-CD45RO+ cells were sorted as the memory CD4+ T cells. The sequenced material came from memory CD4+ T cells from blood. Receptor source: an adult in good health and CMV-seronegative.

The V gene is TRBV5-1, the J gene TRBJ1-5, with D possibly matching TRBD1 (5 bases). The V end was cut by 4 bases, the J end by 4 bases, with 15 bases between. CDR3 length equals 15 residues. Germline V CDR1 and CDR2: SGHRS, YFSETQ. For the CDR3, the DNA is TGCGCCAGCAGCCCCGGGACCCTGGGGAATCAGCCCCAGCATTTT. Residues: CASSPGTLGNQPQHF.

This clone was observed a few times. CDR3 region: CSVAWASGNTIYF. CDR3 bases: TGCAGCGTTGCGTGGGCTTCTGGAAACACCATATATTTT. This chain links TRBV29-1 with TRBJ1-3; D gene unclear. V was clipped by 4 bases and J by 1 base, with 8 bases between them. Looked up from germline, CDR1 is SQVTM and CDR2 is ANQGSEA. This CDR3 region has 13 residues.

This chain joins TRBV28 and TRBJ1-2, with no clear D. V was shortened by 6 bases and J by 5 bases, with 7 bases between the two germline ends. The CDR3 sequence is 11 residues long. Per the germline V gene, CDR1 is MDHEN and CDR2 is SYDVKM. The CDR3 protein is CASSRLYGYTF. DNA for the CDR3: TGTGCCAGCAGCCGCCTATATGGCTACACCTTC.

This rearrangement joins TRBV4-2 to TRBJ2-3, with 13 positions matching TRBD2. The CDR3 is made up of 18 amino acids. Germline CDR1 and CDR2: LGHNA and YNFKEQ. V trimming: 0 bases; J trimming: 2 bases; junction bases outside the gene matches: 5. The chain's CDR3 is CASSQDRGTSGATDTQYF. CDR3 nucleotide sequence: TGTGCCAGCAGCCAAGATCGGGGGACTAGCGGGGCCACAGATACGCAGTATTTT.

This sequence joins TRBV7-8 and TRBJ2-2, with D perhaps being TRBD1 or TRBD2 (6 bases each). The V and J ends lost 2 bases and 6 bases respectively, with 13 bases between them. CDR3 length: 15 amino acids. Germline lookup yields CDR1 SGHVS and CDR2 FQNEAQ. Here the CDR3 reads CASSLFTGASGELFF. The CDR3 nucleotides read TGTGCCAGCAGCTTATTCACGGGGGCTTCCGGGGAGCTGTTTTTT.

This chain links TRBV7-9 with TRBJ2-1; unclear D gene. This CDR3 comprises 15 residues. Trimming stripped 5 bases from V and 5 bases from J, with 16 bases between. Per the germline V gene, CDR1 is SEHNR and CDR2 is FQNEAQ (reference sequence). The CDR3 DNA is TGTGCCAGCAGCCCCGAGTTGGGTAGGGACAATGAGCAGTTCTTC. Residues: CASSPELGRDNEQFF.

For the CDR3, the DNA is TGTGCCAGCAGTGTGACGGAAAATTCACCCCTCCACTTT. Translated: CASSVTENSPLHF. V gene TRBV6-1 combines with J gene TRBJ1-6, with no clear D. With 4 bases removed from V and 7 bases from J, the gap between germline ends came to 8 bases. Germline V gene data show CDR1 as MNHNS and CDR2 as SASEGT. The CDR3 loop spans 13 amino acids.

The chain recombines TRBV11-2 with TRBJ2-3; 15 positions match TRBD2. V lost 4 bases to trimming and J lost 4 bases; unmatched junction nucleotides: 3. Germline CDR1 and CDR2: SGHAT and FQNNGV. The CDR3 extends over 16 amino acids. The DNA of the CDR3 is TGTGCCAGCAGCTCGGGACTAGCGGGGGGCGCAGATACGCAGTATTTT. Encoded protein: CASSSGLAGGADTQYF.

The chain employs TRBV6-1 and TRBJ1-6; D is uncertain. This CDR3 spans 13 amino acids. Trimming removed 0 bases at V and 9 bases at J, with 6 bases between. CDR1 and CDR2 (germline): MNHNS, SASEGT. This CDR3 is CASSEAQRSPLHF. In nucleotides, the CDR3 is TGTGCCAGCAGTGAAGCGCAGCGTTCACCCCTCCACTTT.

The chain recombines TRBV9 with TRBJ2-6; no definite D call. Trimming pared 3 bases from V and 0 bases from J, leaving 7 bases between. This CDR3 spans 15 amino acids. The V gene's germline CDR1 is SGDLS and CDR2 YYNGEE. Here the CDR3 reads CASSALSSGANVLTF. CDR3 sequence (DNA): TGTGCCAGCAGCGCGTTGAGCTCTGGGGCCAACGTCCTGACTTTC.

This clone counts as medium-sized. The V call is TRBV4-1, the J call TRBJ1-4; the D gene is possibly TRBD1 (6 bases). V lost 5 bases, J lost 6 bases, and 16 bases lay in between. This CDR3 spans 15 amino acids. The V gene's germline CDR1 is MGHRA and CDR2 YSYEKL. In DNA, the CDR3 is TGCGCCAGCAGCGTTTCCGGGACAAGTTATGAAAAACTGTTTTTT. Translation gives CASSVSGTSYEKLFF.

The chain combines TRBV6-5 with TRBJ1-1, with D unclear. V dropped 4 bases and J dropped 1 base, with 1 base sitting between them. CDR3 size: 11 residues. Germline V gene sequence: CDR1 MNHEY, CDR2 SVGAGI. The CDR3 region has the DNA TGTGCCAGCAGTTGGAACACTGAAGCTTTCTTT. It translates to CASSWNTEAFF.

The chain joins TRBV14 to TRBJ2-6; no clear D gene. V lost 6 bases, J lost 4 bases, and 7 bases lay in between. The CDR3 runs to 13 residues. Germline lookup yields CDR1 SGHDN and CDR2 FVKESK. CDR3 sequence reads: CASRLTGANVLTF. In DNA form, the CDR3 reads TGTGCCAGCAGATTGACCGGGGCCAACGTCCTGACTTTC.

CDR3 DNA: TGCGCCAGCAAAACAGCGAACACCGGGGAGCTGTTTTTT. It yields the protein CASKTANTGELFF. This sequence joins TRBV5-1 and TRBJ2-2; D not resolved. The V end lost 6 bases, the J end lost 0 bases, and 6 bases lay between the germline ends. CDR1 is SGHRS and CDR2 is YFSETQ in the germline V gene. This CDR3 region has 13 residues.

This chain connects TRBV6-6 to TRBJ2-7; 8 positions agree with TRBD1. Unmatched junction bases numbered 3, after V lost 0 bases and J lost 2 bases. The CDR3 sequence is 15 residues long. Looked up from germline, CDR1 is MNHNY and CDR2 is SVGAGI (reference sequence). The CDR3 sequence: CASSYSGTGPYEQYF. The CDR3 region has the DNA TGTGCCAGCAGTTACTCCGGGACAGGTCCCTACGAGCAGTACTTC.

The rearrangement joins TRBV5-8 to TRBJ1-2, with 7 positions matching TRBD1. Germline V gene data show CDR1 as SGHTS and CDR2 as YDEGEE. V dropped 3 bases and J dropped 1; count of bases not matched to a gene: 6. This CDR3 has 15 amino acids. DNA of the CDR3: TGTGCCAGCAGCTCTTGGGACAGATTTAACTATGGCTACACCTTC. Encoded protein: CASSSWDRFNYGYTF.

The chain joins TRBV7-9 to TRBJ2-1, with unresolved D. CDR1 SEHNR and CDR2 FQNEAQ come from the germline V gene (reference sequence). V dropped 5 bases and J dropped 6 bases, with 23 bases sitting between them. This CDR3 is built from 17 residues. The CDR3 DNA is TGTGCCAGCAGCCCCGCTCCCCGGGTTGCGCGGTCCAATGAGCAGTTCTTC. Amino acid sequence: CASSPAPRVARSNEQFF. The variable domain in full, with the rest retrieved from reference TRBV7-9 and TRBJ2-1, is DTGVSQNPRHKITKRGQNVTFRCDPISEHNRLYWYRQTLGQGPEFLTYFQNEAQLEKSRLLSDRFSAERPKGSFSTLEIQRTEQGDSAMYLCASSPAPRVARSNEQFFGPGTRLTVL.

This clone showed up just a few times. The genes are TRBV2 and TRBJ2-3; 9 bases match TRBD1. The CDR3 extends over 14 amino acids. CDR1 SNHLY and CDR2 FYNNEI come from the germline V gene. Germline trimming cut 2 bases from V and 11 bases from J; bases unmatched to any gene: 8. The CDR3 sequence is CASSEIQGQGRQYF. The CDR3 DNA reads as TGTGCCAGCAGTGAAATTCAGGGACAGGGACGGCAGTATTTT.

The chain is built from TRBV27 and TRBJ2-7, with D unclear. CDR1 MNHEY and CDR2 SMNVEV come from the germline V gene (reference sequence). The germline V and J ends were trimmed by 2 bases and 2 bases, with 16 bases remaining between them. This CDR3 spans 16 amino acids. CDR3: CASSLLTTKPPYEQYF. In DNA, the CDR3 is TGTGCCAGCAGTTTACTGACGACCAAACCGCCCTACGAGCAGTACTTC.

V is TRBV5-8 and J is TRBJ1-3; no reliable D call. CDR3 length: 15 residues. Germline V gives CDR1 SGHTS, CDR2 YDEGEE. V shed 0 bases and J shed 3 bases, with 10 bases lying between them. The CDR3 DNA is TGTGCCAGCAGCTTGGAGGGAGGCCGTGGAAACACCATATATTTT. This encodes CASSLEGGRGNTIYF.